This is a list of T cell receptor beta chains from one sample in a study of T cell repertoires in cytomegalovirus infection. One entry per CDR3 protein, called by TCRdb with MiXCR from the reads. The table has over 150,000 distinct CDR3 sequences, about 15% seen once. The sequencing input was PBMCs. The receptors stem from a human donor in good health (CMV status not recorded). Some clones in this sample may be carry-over from other donors' samples. CDR3s include the opening cysteine and the closing phenylalanine or tryptophan. The order of the fields is D gene, J gene, V gene, clone size, CDR3 DNA, CDR3 protein. The D gene is left open where the match is weak. Rows may omit the clone size; those that give it use once, few, many or a size class.

>-|TRBJ2-7|TRBV19|many
TGTGCCAGTAGGAATTCGGGACTCTACGAGCAGTACTTC
CASRNSGLYEQYF
>-|TRBJ1-5|TRBV2|-
TGTGCCAGCAATGGGGGACGGAAGATCAATCAGCCCCAGCATTTT
CASNGGRKINQPQHF
>-|TRBJ2-1|TRBV6-5|-
TGTGCCACAATGAGTCAGGGGGGCTACAATGAGCAGTTCTTC
CATMSQGGYNEQFF
>-|TRBJ2-7|TRBV28|many
TGTGCCAGCAGTTTACCCCCCGTCAGGACCGCTAGTCGGGGCTACGAGCAGTACTTC
CASSLPPVRTASRGYEQYF
>TRBD1|TRBJ2-6|TRBV6-2/TRBV6-3|-
TGTGCCAGCAGTTACTCGACGGGACAGGGGGCTCATGGGGCCAACGTCCTGACTTTC
CASSYSTGQGAHGANVLTF
>TRBD1|TRBJ1-1|TRBV20-1|-
TGCAGTGCTAGAGAGGGGACAGGGAACACTGAAGCTTTCTTT
CSAREGTGNTEAFF
>TRBD1|TRBJ1-1|TRBV19|few
TGTGCCAGTAGTGAATATGGACAGGTCTTGTTCGACACTGAAGCTTTCTTT
CASSEYGQVLFDTEAFF
>TRBD1|TRBJ1-1|TRBV11-2|few
TGTGCCAGCAGCTCTTCGGACAGGTTGCTCACTGAAGCTTTCTTT
CASSSSDRLLTEAFF
>-|TRBJ2-2|TRBV6-4|-
TGTGCCAGCAGTGACCCGAACACCGGGGAGCTGTTTTTT
CASSDPNTGELFF
>TRBD1|TRBJ1-1|TRBV28|many
TGTGCCAGCAGTCCAGGGGGCGCGGGGAACACTGAAGCTTTCTTT
CASSPGGAGNTEAFF
>-|TRBJ2-2|TRBV23-1|many
TGCGCCAGCAGTCGAACCCTGATCGGGGAAAAAAGCACCGGGGAGCTGTTTTTT
CASSRTLIGEKSTGELFF
>TRBD1|TRBJ1-4|TRBV14|few
TGTGCCAGCAGCCAATGGACAGGGGATGAAAAACTGTTTTTT
CASSQWTGDEKLFF
>-|TRBJ2-2|TRBV7-2|many
TGTGCCAGCAGCGTTCTAGCCGGGAGCACCGGGGAGCTGTTTTTT
CASSVLAGSTGELFF
>TRBD1|TRBJ2-2|TRBV7-3|many
TGTGCCAGCAGCCTCAGACAGGGCTCGGGCGGGGAGCTGTTTTTT
CASSLRQGSGGELFF
>TRBD1|TRBJ2-1|TRBV9|-
TGTGCCAGCAGCGTAGGGGGACAGAAATTCAATGAGCAGTTCTTC
CASSVGGQKFNEQFF
>-|TRBJ2-7|TRBV14|few
TGTGCCAGCAGCCCGCGACAGAGCTCCTACGAGCAGTACTTC
CASSPRQSSYEQYF
>-|TRBJ2-3|TRBV29-1|few
TGCAGCGTTGTCTTCGTCAGTAGCACAGATACGCAGTATTTT
CSVVFVSSTDTQYF
>TRBD2|TRBJ2-2|TRBV7-3|many
TGTGCCAGCAGCCAGCCGGGAGGGGCCGGAACCGGGGAGCTGTTTTTT
CASSQPGGAGTGELFF
>TRBD1|TRBJ2-1|TRBV7-9|many
TGTGCCAGCAGCTTTACGGGACAGGGGTTGGATGAGCAGTTCTTC
CASSFTGQGLDEQFF
>-|TRBJ2-3|TRBV30|-
TGTGCCTGGAGGGGTACAGATACGCAGTATTTT
CAWRGTDTQYF